This T cell receptor (beta chain) was recovered during a study of shared clonotypes between healthy human individuals. The length of the CDR3 is 14 residues. Germline V CDR1 and CDR2: SGHNT, YYREEE (reference sequence). V was cut by 3 bases and J by 3 bases, with 13 bases left in between. This table comes from immunoSEQ multiplex PCR, and its TCRdb copy is limited to in-frame clones, with some not included. Of under 2.5 million clones listed, 85% to 95% are singletons. V gene TRBV5-4 combines with J gene TRBJ2-7; tentative D call: TRBD1 (5 bases). Sequencing input: naive CD4+ T cells from PBMCs. Sample subset: CD45RA+ positively selected. The TCR comes from a man between 18 and 29 years old in good health. Some clones in this sample may be carry-over from other donors' samples. The chain's CDR3 is CASSSLEGVYEQYF. In nucleotides, the CDR3 is TGTGCCAGCAGCTCCCTAGAAGGGGTCTACGAGCAGTACTTC.